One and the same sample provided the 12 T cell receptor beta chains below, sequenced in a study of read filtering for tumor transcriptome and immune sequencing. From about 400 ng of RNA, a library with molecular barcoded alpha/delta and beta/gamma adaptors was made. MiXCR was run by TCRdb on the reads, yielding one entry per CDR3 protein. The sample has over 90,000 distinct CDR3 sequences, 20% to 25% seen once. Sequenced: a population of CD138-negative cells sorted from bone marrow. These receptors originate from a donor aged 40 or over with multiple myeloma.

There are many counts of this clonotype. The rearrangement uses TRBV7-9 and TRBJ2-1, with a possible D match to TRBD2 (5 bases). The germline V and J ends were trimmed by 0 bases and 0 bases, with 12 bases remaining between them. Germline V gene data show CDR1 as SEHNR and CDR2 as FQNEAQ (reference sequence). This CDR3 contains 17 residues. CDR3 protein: CASSLAFGDRSYNEQFF. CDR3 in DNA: TGTGCCAGCAGCTTAGCGTTCGGGGATCGCTCCTACAATGAGCAGTTCTTC.

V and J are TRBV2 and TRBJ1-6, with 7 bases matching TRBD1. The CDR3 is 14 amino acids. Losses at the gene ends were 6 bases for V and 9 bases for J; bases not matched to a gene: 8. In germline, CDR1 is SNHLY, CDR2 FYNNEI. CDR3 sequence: CASSIGGPGSPLHF. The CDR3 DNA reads TGTGCCAGCAGCATAGGGGGCCCGGGTTCACCCCTCCACTTT. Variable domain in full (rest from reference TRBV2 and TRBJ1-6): EPEVTQTPSHQVTQMGQEVILRCVPISNHLYFYWYRQILGQKVEFLVSFYNNEISEKSEIFDDQFSVERPDGSNFTLKIRSTKLEDSAMYFCASSIGGPGSPLHFGNGTRLTVT.

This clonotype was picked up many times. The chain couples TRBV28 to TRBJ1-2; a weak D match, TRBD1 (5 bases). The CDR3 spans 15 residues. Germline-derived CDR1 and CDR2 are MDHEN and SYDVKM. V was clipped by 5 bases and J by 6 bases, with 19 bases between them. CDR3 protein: CASSPPGAGGDGYTF. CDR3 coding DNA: TGTGCCAGCAGTCCGCCCGGAGCCGGGGGAGATGGCTACACCTTC.

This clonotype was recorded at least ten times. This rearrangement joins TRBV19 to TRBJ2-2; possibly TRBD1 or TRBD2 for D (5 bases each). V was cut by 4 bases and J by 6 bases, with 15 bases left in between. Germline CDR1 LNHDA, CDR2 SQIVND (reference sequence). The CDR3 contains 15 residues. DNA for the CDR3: TGTGCCAGTAGTAATTACGGGGCGCAAGCCGGGGAGCTGTTTTTT. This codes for CASSNYGAQAGELFF. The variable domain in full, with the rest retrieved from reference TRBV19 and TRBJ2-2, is DGGITQSPKYLFRKEGQNVTLSCEQNLNHDAMYWYRQDPGQGLRLIYYSQIVNDFQKGDIAEGYSVSREKKESFPLTVTSAQKNPTAFYLCASSNYGAQAGELFFGEGSRLTVL.

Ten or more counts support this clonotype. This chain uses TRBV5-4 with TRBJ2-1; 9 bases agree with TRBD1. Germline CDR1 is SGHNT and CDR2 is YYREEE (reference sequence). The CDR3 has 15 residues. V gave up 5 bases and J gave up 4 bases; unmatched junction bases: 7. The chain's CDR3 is CASSRGQGPYNEQFF. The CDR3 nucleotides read TGTGCCAGCAGTCGTGGACAGGGGCCATACAATGAGCAGTTCTTC.

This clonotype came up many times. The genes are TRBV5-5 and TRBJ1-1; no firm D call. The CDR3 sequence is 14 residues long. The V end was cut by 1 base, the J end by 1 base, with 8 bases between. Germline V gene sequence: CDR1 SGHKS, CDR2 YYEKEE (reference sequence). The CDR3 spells CASSLPRPNTEAFF. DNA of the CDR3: TGTGCCAGCAGCTTGCCCAGGCCGAACACTGAAGCTTTCTTT.

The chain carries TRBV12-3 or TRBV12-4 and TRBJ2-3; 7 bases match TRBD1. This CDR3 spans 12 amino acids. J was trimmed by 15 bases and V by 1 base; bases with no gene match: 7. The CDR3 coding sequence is TGTGCCAGCAGTTTAGTGTACAGGGGAACATATTTT. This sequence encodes CASSLVYRGTYF.

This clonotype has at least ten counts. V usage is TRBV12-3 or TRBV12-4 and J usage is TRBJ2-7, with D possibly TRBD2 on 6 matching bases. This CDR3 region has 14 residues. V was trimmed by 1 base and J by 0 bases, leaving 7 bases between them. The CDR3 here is CASSLGGDSYEQYF. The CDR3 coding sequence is TGTGCCAGCAGTTTAGGCGGGGACTCCTACGAGCAGTACTTC.

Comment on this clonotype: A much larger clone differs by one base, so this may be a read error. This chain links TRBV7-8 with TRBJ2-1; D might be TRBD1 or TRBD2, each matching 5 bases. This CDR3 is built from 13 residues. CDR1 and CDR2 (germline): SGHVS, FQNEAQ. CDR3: CASSPRGRNEQSF. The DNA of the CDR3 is TGTGCCAGCAGCCCACGGGGCCGGAATGAGCAGTCCTTC.

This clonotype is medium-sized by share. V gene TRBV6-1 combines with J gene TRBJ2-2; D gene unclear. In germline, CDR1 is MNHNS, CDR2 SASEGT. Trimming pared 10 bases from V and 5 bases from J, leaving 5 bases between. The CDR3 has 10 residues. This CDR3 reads CATYTGELFF. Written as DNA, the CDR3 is TGTGCCACGTATACCGGGGAGCTGTTTTTT.

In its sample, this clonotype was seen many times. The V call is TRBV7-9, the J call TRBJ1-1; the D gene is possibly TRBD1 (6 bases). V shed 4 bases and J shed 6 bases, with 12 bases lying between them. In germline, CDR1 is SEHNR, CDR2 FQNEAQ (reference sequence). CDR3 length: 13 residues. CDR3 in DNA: TGTGCCAGCAGCTCGGGACACGGAGCTGAAGCTTTCTTT. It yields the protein CASSSGHGAEAFF.

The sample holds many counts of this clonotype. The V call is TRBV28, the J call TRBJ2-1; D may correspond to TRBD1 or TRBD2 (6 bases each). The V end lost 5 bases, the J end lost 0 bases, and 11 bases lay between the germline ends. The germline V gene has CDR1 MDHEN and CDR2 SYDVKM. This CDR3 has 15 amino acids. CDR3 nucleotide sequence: TGTGCCAGCAGTCCACCGGGGGCCTCCTACAATGAGCAGTTCTTC. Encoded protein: CASSPPGASYNEQFF. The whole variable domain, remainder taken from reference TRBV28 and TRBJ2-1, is DVKVTQSSRYLVKRTGEKVFLECVQDMDHENMFWYRQDPGLGLRLIYFSYDVKMKEKGDIPEGYSVSREKKERFSLILESASTNQTSMYLCASSPPGASYNEQFFGPGTRLTVL.